Below are 17 T cell receptor beta chains sequenced from a single sample in a study listed by TCRdb under 2016. The protocol used for the library was RT-PCR. Sequenced on an Illumina MiSeq. TCRdb reprocessing: public reads trimmed at Q25 with fastp, clones called with MiXCR, in-frame beta chains kept. Rows matching on CDR3 protein sequence are summarized as one entry with the most common DNA and genes. This sample gives about 680,000 distinct CDR3 sequences in total; approximately 15% of them show up just once. The ten biggest clones cover 3.6% of the sample. Sequencing was carried out using memory CD4+ T cells from blood. The source is a female donor in good health, serving as a healthy control.

The CDR3 region is CASSLQGDLGEQYF. The DNA for the CDR3 is TGTGCCAGCAGTTTACAGGGGGACCTGGGAGAGCAGTACTTC. V and J are TRBV2 and TRBJ2-7; the match to TRBD1 covers 8 bases. Germline V lookup: CDR1 SNHLY, CDR2 FYNNEI. The CDR3 runs to 14 residues. Trimming took 5 bases from V and 7 from J; bases not matched to a gene: 10.

This clonotype showed up many times. The chain recombines TRBV12-3 or TRBV12-4 with TRBJ1-2, with D possibly being TRBD1 (6 bases). This CDR3 is 16 amino acids long. The V gene lost 5 bases and the J gene lost 5 bases, with 21 bases spanning the gap. CDR3 sequence reads: CASSGVTGKARYGYTF. CDR3 DNA: TGTGCCAGCAGTGGCGTAACAGGGAAGGCTAGGTATGGCTACACCTTC.

This chain joins TRBV2 and TRBJ2-1, with a weak D call TRBD2 (6 bases). Germline V gives CDR1 SNHLY, CDR2 FYNNEI. Trimming cost V 8 bases and J 10 bases, with 24 bases left between them. The CDR3 length is 15 residues. As DNA, the CDR3 is TGTGCCAGCCAACGAGAACAAACTAGCTTGGAGGAGCAGTTCTTC. Its translation: CASQREQTSLEEQFF.

The chain uses TRBV28 and TRBJ2-7; D may be TRBD2 (6 bases). V shed 6 bases and J shed 2 bases, with 11 bases lying between them. CDR3 length equals 13 residues. Per the germline V gene, CDR1 is MDHEN and CDR2 is SYDVKM. CDR3: CASRGGVTYEQYF. In DNA form, the CDR3 reads TGTGCCAGCAGGGGAGGAGTTACCTACGAGCAGTACTTC. Based on the CDR3 plus reference TRBV28 and TRBJ2-7, the full variable domain is DVKVTQSSRYLVKRTGEKVFLECVQDMDHENMFWYRQDPGLGLRLIYFSYDVKMKEKGDIPEGYSVSREKKERFSLILESASTNQTSMYLCASRGGVTYEQYFGPGTRLTVT.

For the CDR3, the DNA is TGCAGCGTTGAAGATGGGCGGGGCGGCACAGATACGCAGTATTTT. Its protein is CSVEDGRGGTDTQYF. The chain couples TRBV29-1 to TRBJ2-3, with D perhaps TRBD2 (6 bases). Trimming took 0 bases from V and 1 from J, leaving 11 bases between them. Germline V lookup: CDR1 SQVTM, CDR2 ANQGSEA. The length of the CDR3 is 15 residues.

This clonotype has just a few counts. The chain employs TRBV19 and TRBJ2-2; TRBD1 matches 7 bases. The CDR3 length is 14 residues. The ends lost 6 bases at V and 5 bases at J; junction bases unmatched: 6. CDR1 is LNHDA and CDR2 is SQIVND in the germline V gene (reference sequence). The CDR3 protein is CASRPRQGTGELFF. CDR3 coding DNA: TGTGCCAGTAGACCCCGACAGGGAACCGGGGAGCTGTTTTTT.

This clonotype was counted between two and nine times. The chain links TRBV6-5 to TRBJ1-2, with D hard to call. CDR1 is MNHEY and CDR2 is SVGAGI in the germline V gene. Between the trimmed V and J ends, which lost 4 bases and 8 bases, there was a span of 14 bases. The CDR3 sequence is 13 residues long. This CDR3 reads CASSFHSLGGYTF. The CDR3 bases are TGTGCCAGCAGTTTTCACTCCTTAGGGGGCTACACCTTC.

There are a few counts of this clonotype. The gene calls are TRBV4-2 and TRBJ2-3; the D gene is possibly TRBD2 (5 bases). V shed 0 bases and J shed 11 bases, with 12 bases lying between them. Germline loops: CDR1 LGHNA, CDR2 YNFKEQ. The CDR3 is made up of 13 amino acids. CDR3 nucleotides: TGTGCCAGCAGCCAAGATGCTAGCCCTCAGCAGTATTTT. Protein: CASSQDASPQQYF.

The rearrangement uses TRBV6-5 and TRBJ2-7, with 11 bases aligning to TRBD2. Germline CDR1 and CDR2: MNHEY and SVGAGI. The CDR3 length is 18 residues. Trimming cost V 0 bases and J 5 bases; bases outside gene matches: 12. CDR3 nucleotide sequence: TGTGCCAGCAGTTACTCGGGTTTCACTAGCGGGAGTATTCACGAGCAGTACTTC. Its protein is CASSYSGFTSGSIHEQYF.

The J gene is TRBJ2-5, the V gene TRBV7-3; possibly TRBD1 or TRBD2 for D (6 bases each). The ends were cut back, 4 bases at V and 5 bases at J, with 11 bases in the middle. The CDR3 loop spans 13 amino acids. Germline CDR1 is SGHTA and CDR2 is FQGTGA. The CDR3 protein is CASSWGAWETQYF. In DNA form, the CDR3 reads TGTGCCAGCAGCTGGGGGGCTTGGGAGACCCAGTACTTC.

This clonotype was detected only once. The V and J genes are TRBV7-9 and TRBJ1-1, with D perhaps matching TRBD1 (6 bases). The length of the CDR3 is 13 residues. Per germline, CDR1 SEHNR and CDR2 FQNEAQ (reference sequence). V was trimmed by 1 base and J by 6 bases, leaving 9 bases between them. The CDR3 sequence is CASSLEGDSEAFF. CDR3 in DNA: TGTGCCAGCAGCTTAGAGGGGGACTCTGAAGCTTTCTTT.

The V call is TRBV20-1, the J call TRBJ1-1, with 7 bases that match TRBD1. Unmatched junction bases numbered 12, after V lost 6 bases and J lost 2 bases. Germline CDR1 reads DFQATT; CDR2 reads SNEGSKA (reference sequence). The CDR3 extends over 15 amino acids. This chain's CDR3 is CSARQGGSINTEAFF. The DNA for the CDR3 is TGCAGTGCAAGACAGGGAGGGAGCATCAACACTGAAGCTTTCTTT.

In its sample, this clonotype was seen many times. The gene calls are TRBV5-1 and TRBJ2-5; D may be TRBD1 (6 bases). V shed 0 bases and J shed 2 bases, with 11 bases lying between them. This CDR3 is built from 15 residues. Germline CDR1 and CDR2: SGHRS and YFSETQ. CDR3 protein: CASSLGPGAQETQYF. CDR3 in DNA: TGCGCCAGCAGCTTGGGTCCAGGGGCGCAAGAGACCCAGTACTTC.

With regard to this clonotype: This sequence is one base from a far larger clone and is likely a read error. For the CDR3, the DNA is TGCAGCGCCCGGACTAGCGGGAGCACAAATACGCAGTATTTT. It specifies CSARTSGSTNTQYF. The rearrangement uses TRBV29-1 and TRBJ2-3, with TRBD2 matching 13 bases. There are 14 residues in the CDR3. Germline V gene sequence: CDR1 SQVTM, CDR2 ANQGSEA.

The V call is TRBV18, the J call TRBJ2-7; D is undetermined. The germline V and J ends were trimmed by 3 bases and 3 bases, with 12 bases remaining between them. This CDR3 contains 14 residues. CDR1 is KGHSH and CDR2 is LQKENI in the germline V gene. In DNA, the CDR3 is TGTGCCAGCTCACCCCTCAGAGCTGACTACGAGCAGTACTTC. Protein product: CASSPLRADYEQYF.

This clonotype was counted only a few times. The CDR3 DNA reads TGTGCCAGCAGCTTGGGGGGCCGGGGACGGACCGGGGAGCTGTTTTTT. Translation gives CASSLGGRGRTGELFF. The chain links TRBV5-6 to TRBJ2-2; D may match TRBD1 or TRBD2 (5 bases each). Trimming pared 0 bases from V and 5 bases from J, leaving 14 bases between. The CDR3 spans 16 residues. Germline V CDR1 and CDR2: SGHDT, YYEEEE.

The rearrangement joins TRBV18 to TRBJ1-3; D unresolved. Germline lookup yields CDR1 KGHSH and CDR2 LQKENI. The germline V and J ends were trimmed by 3 bases and 6 bases, with 9 bases remaining between them. This CDR3 comprises 13 residues. CDR3 in amino acids: CASSPSGENTIYF. CDR3 nucleotides: TGTGCCAGCTCACCCTCGGGCGAAAACACCATATATTTT.